A single sample gave rise to the 4 T cell receptor beta chains below, sequenced in a study of CD8+CD57+ T cells in acquired aplastic anemia. Patients included in sequencing had previously demonstrated CD8+CD57+ cell expansion by flow cytometry. Genomic DNA, the template, was used for profiling of the TCR beta VDJ and CDR3. MiXCR, applied by TCRdb to the reads, yields one record per CDR3 protein. The profile covers 400,000 to 600,000 distinct CDR3 sequences, with roughly a third appearing a single time and around 0.82% taken by the ten largest. The specimen sequenced was sorted CD4+, CD8+, or CD8+CD57+ T cells (not recorded which) from PBMCs. Receptors originate from a human donor with aplastic anemia.

The genes are TRBV6-1 and TRBJ1-2; a weak D match, TRBD1 (6 bases). This CDR3 is built from 13 residues. From germline, CDR1 is MNHNS and CDR2 SASEGT. Trimming shortened V by 7 bases and J by 4 bases, and 13 bases separated the two germline ends. CDR3 sequence reads: CASTLDRRYGYTF. CDR3 bases: TGTGCCAGCACCCTAGACAGGCGCTATGGCTACACCTTC.

This clonotype was detected once. Possible read error: a much larger clone is one base away. CDR3 sequence: CSARPSEGADTQYF. In DNA form, the CDR3 reads TGCAGTGCTAGACCCAGCGAGGGTGCAGATACGCAGTATTTT. The V and J genes are TRBV20-1 and TRBJ2-3; a weak D match, TRBD2 (5 bases). The germline V and J ends were trimmed by 2 bases and 4 bases, with 13 bases remaining between them. Germline V gene sequence: CDR1 DFQATT, CDR2 SNEGSKA (reference sequence). The CDR3 runs to 14 residues.

In this sample, this clonotype turned up a few times. V gene TRBV9 combines with J gene TRBJ2-2; 10 positions match TRBD2. V shed 0 bases and J 0 bases; nucleotides not matched to a gene: 2. CDR3 length equals 17 residues. The germline V gene has CDR1 SGDLS and CDR2 YYNGEE. The CDR3, as DNA: TGTGCCAGCAGCGTAGGTAGCGGGGGGCCGAACACCGGGGAGCTGTTTTTT. Translated, it gives CASSVGSGGPNTGELFF.

This clonotype was detected many times. V usage is TRBV9 and J usage is TRBJ2-7; 11 positions agree with TRBD2. This CDR3 contains 15 residues. The germline V gene has CDR1 SGDLS and CDR2 YYNGEE. V shed 0 bases, J shed 6 bases, and the junction held 5 bases outside the gene matches. Here the CDR3 DNA reads TGTGCCAGCAGCGTAGGCAATAGCGGGAGGGGCGAGCAGTACTTC. Its translation: CASSVGNSGRGEQYF.